The T cell receptor (beta chain) under discussion was sequenced for a study of T-cell reconstitution after alpha-beta-depleted transplantation in children. This clonotype was picked up many times. The length of the CDR3 is 13 residues. The germline V gene has CDR1 SGHAT and CDR2 FQNNGV. Trimming cost V 0 bases and J 11 bases, with 8 bases left between them. The authors prepared the TCRbeta library with unique molecular identifiers. One entry per CDR3 protein results from TCRdb running MiXCR on the PCR reads. There are roughly 200,000 distinct CDR3 sequences in the sample; around 6.8% occur only once, and 3% lies in the top ten.

The receptor comes from a human donor who donated a stem cell graft to a child with Wiskott-Aldrich syndrome. This rearrangement joins TRBV11-2 to TRBJ1-6; D unresolved. The source was PBMCs from the stem cell graft donor, collected from the stem cell graft. As DNA, the CDR3 is TGTGCCAGCAGCTTAGAGGTGCTGACACCCCTCCACTTT. As protein: CASSLEVLTPLHF. The variable domain in full, completed from reference TRBV11-2 and TRBJ1-6, reads EAGVAQSPRYKIIEKRQSVAFWCNPISGHATLYWYQQILGQGPKLLIQFQNNGVVDDSQLPKDRFSAERLKGVDSTLKIQPAKLEDSAVYLCASSLEVLTPLHFGNGTRLTVT.